This is a list of T cell receptor beta chains from one sample in a study of identical twins. TCRdb analysed the 5' RACE reads with MiXCR anew, one entry per CDR3 protein. Here the sample spans around 960,000 distinct CDR3 sequences, approximately 13% being singletons. The same data also went into a second study, on yellow fever vaccine responses in identical twins.

The sample was PBMCs. The receptor set was obtained from a woman in her late teens or twenties in good health. The CDR3 runs from the conserved cysteine through the conserved F or W.

J gene	V gene	CDR3 protein
TRBJ2-1	TRBV5-1	CASSLDSVGNEQFF
TRBJ2-1	TRBV20-1	CSARGISGGLSSYNEQFF
TRBJ2-3	TRBV6-2/TRBV6-3	CASSYFAGVSSAPDTQYF
TRBJ2-2	TRBV7-6	CASSQLRANTGELFF
TRBJ2-1	TRBV27	CASSVSGQVYNEQFF
TRBJ2-2	TRBV19	CASSWGFAGELFF
TRBJ1-2	TRBV6-1	CASEPFWGDYGYTF
TRBJ2-5	TRBV10-2	CASSEPTALQETQYF
TRBJ2-3	TRBV4-1	CASSQYQAPRDTQYF
TRBJ2-2	TRBV5-1	CASSGDSNTGELFF
TRBJ2-1	TRBV5-5	CASSLVLVRQGYNEQFF
TRBJ2-3	TRBV7-6	CASSIRTSGLADTQYF
TRBJ2-3	TRBV2	CASSVNSGIDADTQYF
TRBJ2-1	TRBV20-1	CSGTSGLNEQFF
TRBJ1-1	TRBV12-3/TRBV12-4	CASSRNTEAFF
TRBJ2-6	TRBV7-8	CASSLVPSGANVLTF
TRBJ2-3	TRBV29-1	CSLRRDYTDTQYF
TRBJ2-5	TRBV7-9	CASSISREQETQYF
TRBJ2-2	TRBV4-1	CASSHPEAGLPNTGELFF
TRBJ2-3	TRBV7-9	CASSPGGAAVDTQYF
TRBJ2-3	TRBV10-2	CASRLIAGGTDTQYF
TRBJ2-1	TRBV7-9	CASSYPEQFF
TRBJ2-7	TRBV28	CASTQLAGIYEQYF
TRBJ1-2	TRBV10-2	CATMGMGLTANYGYTF
TRBJ1-3	TRBV6-1	CASSEALSQGAAGNTIYF
TRBJ1-1	TRBV12-3/TRBV12-4	CASNFRGRRTEAFF
TRBJ2-3	TRBV10-3	CAISEYLAPDTQYF
TRBJ2-1	TRBV6-2/TRBV6-3	CASRLVLAGSYNEQFF
TRBJ2-1	TRBV20-1	CSASLLGDFTYNEQFF
TRBJ2-3	TRBV15	CATSIIQGADTQYF
TRBJ2-7	TRBV4-1	CASSQHRDQTYEQYF
TRBJ2-3	TRBV3-1	CASSPRPTGHTDTQYF
TRBJ2-1	TRBV20-1	CSARALASSYNEQFF
TRBJ2-2	TRBV11-1	CASSPIRVSAAANTGELFF
TRBJ1-3	TRBV12-3/TRBV12-4	CASSRQGVGNTIYF
TRBJ1-2	TRBV7-2	CASSLAPSNYGYTF
TRBJ2-2	TRBV20-1	CSARRASGRAGELFF
TRBJ2-5	TRBV10-3	CAISESLAGYEKTQYF
TRBJ2-1	TRBV14	CASSQLSGTKFF